What follows are 15 T cell receptor beta chains derived from one specimen sequenced in a study of spatial heterogeneity in lung cancer. MiXCR was run by TCRdb on the 5' RACE reads, yielding one entry per CDR3 protein. The table includes roughly 29,000 distinct CDR3 sequences, 5.4% detected once. As for time point: blood at routine non-recurrence follow-up after resection. Sequences were derived from PBMCs, sampled at follow-up. These receptor sequences come from a female donor with early-stage non-small cell lung cancer.

This clonotype was counted ten times or more. V usage is TRBV7-2 and J usage is TRBJ2-7; tentative D call: TRBD2 (6 bases). The V end lost 3 bases, the J end lost 8 bases, and 11 bases lay between the germline ends. CDR1 is SGHTA, CDR2 FQGNSA, per germline. This CDR3 comprises 12 residues. For the CDR3, the DNA is TGTGCCAGCAGCTTGGTTCTAGCGAAGCAGTACTTC. Protein product: CASSLVLAKQYF.

This clonotype was seen repeatedly, ten times or more. The CDR3 sequence: CASSDRKDIQYF. The CDR3 coding sequence is TGTGCCAGTAGTGACAGAAAGGACATTCAGTACTTC. The chain links TRBV19 to TRBJ2-4, with TRBD1 as a possible D gene (5 bases). CDR3 length equals 12 residues. Trimming left V 5 bases short and J 8 bases short, with 10 bases between. Germline CDR1 and CDR2: LNHDA and SQIVND (reference sequence).

Regarding this clonotype: A much larger clone differs from this one at a single base, so this may be a read error. This CDR3 is CASSPPTVPNTEAFF. CDR3 DNA sequence: TGTGCCAGCAGCCCGCCGACAGTTCCGAACACTGAAGCTTTCTTT. The V gene is TRBV14, the J gene TRBJ1-1, with a tentative D call TRBD1 (5 bases). Germline V gene sequence: CDR1 SGHDN, CDR2 FVKESK. The CDR3 consists of 15 residues. The germline V and J ends were trimmed by 4 bases and 1 base, with 13 bases remaining between them.

There are many counts of this clonotype. This chain uses TRBV28 with TRBJ1-2; 10 bases line up with TRBD1. The CDR3 loop spans 19 amino acids. Looked up from germline, CDR1 is MDHEN and CDR2 is SYDVKM. J lost 2 bases, V lost 5 bases, and 17 bases had no gene match. In DNA, the CDR3 is TGTGCCAGCAGTACCGTCTGGCCGGGACAGGGGATCCACAACTATGGCTACACCTTC. Translated, it gives CASSTVWPGQGIHNYGYTF.

This clonotype showed up many times. V is TRBV28 and J is TRBJ2-2; 7 bases align to TRBD1. V lost 5 bases and J lost 6; bases outside the gene matches: 15. Germline V gene lookup returns CDR1 MDHEN and CDR2 SYDVKM. This CDR3 region has 17 residues. This chain's CDR3 is CASSLPPGTAHPGELFF. The CDR3 nucleotides are TGTGCCAGCAGTCTCCCTCCCGGGACAGCCCACCCCGGGGAGCTGTTTTTT.

This clonotype was counted many times. The V gene is TRBV9, the J gene TRBJ1-6; TRBD1 matches at 9 bases. CDR3 length: 14 residues. Germline V CDR1 and CDR2: SGDLS, YYNGEE. With 3 bases clipped from V and 7 bases from J, the junction kept 2 bases outside the gene matches. CDR3 amino acids: CASSAQGANSPLHF. The CDR3 DNA sequence: TGTGCCAGCAGCGCACAGGGGGCAAATTCACCCCTCCACTTT.

There are many counts of this clonotype. This chain connects TRBV12-3 or TRBV12-4 to TRBJ2-6; D is undetermined. The CDR3 sequence is 11 residues long. Trimming took 3 bases from V and 11 from J, leaving 5 bases between them. The CDR3 DNA reads TGTGCCAGCAGTTTTAACGACGTCCTGACTTTC. Translated, it gives CASSFNDVLTF.

This clonotype was counted ten times or more. This chain uses TRBV6-2 or TRBV6-3 with TRBJ1-2, with a possible D match to TRBD1 (5 bases). This CDR3 region has 12 residues. CDR1 and CDR2 from the germline V gene are MNHEY and SVGEGT. The ends were cut back, 6 bases at V and 4 bases at J, with 9 bases in the middle. CDR3 DNA sequence: TGTGCCAGCAGGACAGTCCCCTATGGCTACACCTTC. It is translated as CASRTVPYGYTF.

This clonotype was detected ten times or more. The rearrangement uses TRBV29-1 and TRBJ2-1; 8 bases match TRBD2. Germline loops: CDR1 SQVTM, CDR2 ANQGSEA. This CDR3 has 16 amino acids. The ends lost 7 bases at V and 8 bases at J; junction bases unmatched: 19. The CDR3 spells CSAAAVHSGISDEQFF. The CDR3 DNA follows: TGCAGCGCCGCCGCGGTGCATAGCGGGATCAGCGATGAGCAGTTCTTC.

This clonotype was detected ten times or more. The chain carries TRBV15 and TRBJ2-2; 9 nucleotides align to TRBD1. This CDR3 spans 17 amino acids. Germline CDR1 is LNHNV and CDR2 is YYDKDF (reference sequence). The V gene end was trimmed by 0 bases and the J gene end by 2 bases; junction bases not matched to a gene: 4. Here the CDR3 DNA reads TGTGCCACCAGCAGAGATCCACAGGGGGCAAACACCGGGGAGCTGTTTTTT. Protein product: CATSRDPQGANTGELFF.

This clonotype was seen many times. The chain recombines TRBV6-2 or TRBV6-3 with TRBJ2-7; 9 bases align to TRBD1. V was pared by 7 bases and J by 3 bases, with 10 bases of the junction left unmatched. The germline CDR1 and CDR2 sequences are MNHEY and SVGEGT. The CDR3 sequence is 15 residues long. The DNA for the CDR3 is TGTGCCAGCACCGGCGGACAGGGGACTGGCTACGAGCAGTACTTC. Translating gives CASTGGQGTGYEQYF.

The sample holds a few counts of this clonotype. V gene TRBV12-3 or TRBV12-4 combines with J gene TRBJ1-4; the match to TRBD1 covers 8 bases. V lost 5 bases and J lost 7; bases outside the gene matches: 12. The CDR3 consists of 16 residues. The CDR3 DNA sequence: TGTGCCAGCAGTCCGGGACAGGTACTAAGTGGTGAAAAACTGTTTTTT. It specifies CASSPGQVLSGEKLFF.

In its sample, this clonotype was seen many times. V usage is TRBV7-8 and J usage is TRBJ1-1, with D uncertain. Deletions cut 1 base from V and 7 bases from J, with 16 bases between. Germline V gives CDR1 SGHVS, CDR2 FQNEAQ. The CDR3 totals 15 residues. The CDR3 DNA follows: TGTGCCAGCAGCTTAGAGGGAGTGGGTACCATTGAAGCTTTCTTT. This sequence encodes CASSLEGVGTIEAFF.

This clonotype was observed many times. The V gene is TRBV10-3, the J gene TRBJ2-1; 7 bases match TRBD2. J was trimmed by 4 bases and V by 6 bases; bases with no gene match: 6. CDR3 length: 14 amino acids. Germline lookup yields CDR1 ENHRY and CDR2 SYGVKD. The CDR3 loop is CAISYSGLYNEQFF. Written as DNA, the CDR3 is TGTGCCATCAGCTATAGCGGGCTTTACAATGAGCAGTTCTTC.

Note on this clonotype: At one end the junction does not follow the germline gene, possibly because of a read error. The chain recombines TRBV7-7 with TRBJ2-1; a weak D match, TRBD2 (5 bases). This CDR3 is 14 amino acids long. From germline, CDR1 is SSHAT and CDR2 FNYEAQ (reference sequence). The CDR3: CASSPAPGGNEQFF. The CDR3 DNA reads as TGTGCTAGCAGCCCTGCCCCCGGAGGCAATGAGCAGTTCTTC.